This T cell receptor beta chain was sequenced during a study of T cells in Graves' hyperthyroidism and ophthalmopathy. Whole-study findings and limits: In blood, most of the thyroid clonotypes expanded above 0.001 were also present. Separation of ophthalmopathy from stable hyperthyroidism was achieved by a 13 V-J model.

CDR1 MNHNY and CDR2 SVGAGI come from the germline V gene (reference sequence). The germline V and J ends were trimmed by 0 bases and 1 base, with 19 bases remaining between them. This CDR3 has 19 residues. This clonotype was counted a few times. Its target is unknown. Graves' hyperthyroidism without ophthalmopathy progression within 18 months was termed stable. Diagnoses were established using clinical symptoms, serum thyroxine and TRAb, thyroid ultrasound and orbital computed tomography. TCR beta CDR3 regions were amplified from RNA. TCR CDR3 underwent first-round RT-PCR with the HTBI primer set. TCRdb called the multiplex PCR reads again in MiXCR, with one record for every CDR3 protein. The sample has 500,000 to 600,000 distinct CDR3 sequences, roughly 50% seen once.

The sample comprised peripheral blood or thyroid tissue (not recorded which). The chain employs TRBV6-6 and TRBJ1-5; D possibly corresponds to TRBD1 (5 bases). This sequence was found in a woman younger than 30 with Graves' hyperthyroidism. The CDR3 is CASSYSPQGLVASNQPQHF. The CDR3, as DNA: TGTGCCAGCAGTTACTCCCCGCAGGGTTTGGTGGCCAGCAATCAGCCCCAGCATTTT.